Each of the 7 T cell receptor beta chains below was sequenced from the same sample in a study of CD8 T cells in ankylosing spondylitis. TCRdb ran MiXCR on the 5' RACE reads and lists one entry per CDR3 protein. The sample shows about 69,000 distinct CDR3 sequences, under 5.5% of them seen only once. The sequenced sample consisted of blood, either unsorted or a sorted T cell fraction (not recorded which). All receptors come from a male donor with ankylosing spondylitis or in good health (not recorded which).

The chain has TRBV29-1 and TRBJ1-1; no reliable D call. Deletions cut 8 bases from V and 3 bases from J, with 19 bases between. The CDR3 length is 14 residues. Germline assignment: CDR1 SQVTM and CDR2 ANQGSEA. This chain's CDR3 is CSSRAFPIYTEAFF. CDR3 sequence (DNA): TGCAGCTCCCGGGCTTTCCCTATTTACACTGAAGCTTTCTTT.

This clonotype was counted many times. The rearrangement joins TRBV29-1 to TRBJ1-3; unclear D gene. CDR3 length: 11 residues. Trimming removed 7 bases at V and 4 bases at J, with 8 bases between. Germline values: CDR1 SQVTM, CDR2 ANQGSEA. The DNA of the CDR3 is TGCAGCGCCGCATGGGGAAACACCATATATTTT. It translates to CSAAWGNTIYF.

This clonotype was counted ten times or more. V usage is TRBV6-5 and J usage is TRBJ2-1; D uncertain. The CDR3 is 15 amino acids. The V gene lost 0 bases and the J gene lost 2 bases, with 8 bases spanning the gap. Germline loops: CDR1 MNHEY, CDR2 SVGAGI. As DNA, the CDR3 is TGTGCCAGCAGTTACTCTAGGATGACCTACAATGAGCAGTTCTTC. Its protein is CASSYSRMTYNEQFF.

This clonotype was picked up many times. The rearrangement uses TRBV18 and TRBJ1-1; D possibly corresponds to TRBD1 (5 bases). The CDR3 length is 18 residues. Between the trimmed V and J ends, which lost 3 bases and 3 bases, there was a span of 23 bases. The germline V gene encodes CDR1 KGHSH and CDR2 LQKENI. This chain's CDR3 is CASSPLAGGTVLDTEAFF. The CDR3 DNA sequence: TGTGCCAGCTCACCCCTGGCGGGGGGGACCGTTTTGGACACTGAAGCTTTCTTT. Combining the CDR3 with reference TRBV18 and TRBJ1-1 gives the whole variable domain NAGVMQNPRHLVRRRGQEARLRCSPMKGHSHVYWYRQLPEEGLKFMVYLQKENIIDESGMPKERFSAEFPKEGPSILRIQQVVRGDSAAYFCASSPLAGGTVLDTEAFFGQGTRLTVV.

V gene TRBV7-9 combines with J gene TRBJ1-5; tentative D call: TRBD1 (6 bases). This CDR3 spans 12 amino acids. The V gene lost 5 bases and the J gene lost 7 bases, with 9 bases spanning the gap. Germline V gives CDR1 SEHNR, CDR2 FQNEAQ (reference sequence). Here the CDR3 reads CASSRTEQPQHF. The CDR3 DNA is TGTGCCAGCAGCCGGACAGAACAGCCCCAGCATTTT.

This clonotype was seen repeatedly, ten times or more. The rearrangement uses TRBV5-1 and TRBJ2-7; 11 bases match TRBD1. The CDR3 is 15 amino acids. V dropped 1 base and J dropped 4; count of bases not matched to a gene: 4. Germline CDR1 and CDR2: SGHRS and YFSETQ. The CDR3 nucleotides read TGCGCCAGCAGCTTGTGGACAGGGGGCACGTACGAGCAGTACTTC. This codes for CASSLWTGGTYEQYF.

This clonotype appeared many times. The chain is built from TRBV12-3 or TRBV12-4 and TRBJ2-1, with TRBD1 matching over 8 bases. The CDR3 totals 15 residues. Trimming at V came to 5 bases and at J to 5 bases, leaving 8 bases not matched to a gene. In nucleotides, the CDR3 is TGTGCCAGCAGTCCAGGCAGGGGGCCTCACAATGAGCAGTTCTTC. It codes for CASSPGRGPHNEQFF.